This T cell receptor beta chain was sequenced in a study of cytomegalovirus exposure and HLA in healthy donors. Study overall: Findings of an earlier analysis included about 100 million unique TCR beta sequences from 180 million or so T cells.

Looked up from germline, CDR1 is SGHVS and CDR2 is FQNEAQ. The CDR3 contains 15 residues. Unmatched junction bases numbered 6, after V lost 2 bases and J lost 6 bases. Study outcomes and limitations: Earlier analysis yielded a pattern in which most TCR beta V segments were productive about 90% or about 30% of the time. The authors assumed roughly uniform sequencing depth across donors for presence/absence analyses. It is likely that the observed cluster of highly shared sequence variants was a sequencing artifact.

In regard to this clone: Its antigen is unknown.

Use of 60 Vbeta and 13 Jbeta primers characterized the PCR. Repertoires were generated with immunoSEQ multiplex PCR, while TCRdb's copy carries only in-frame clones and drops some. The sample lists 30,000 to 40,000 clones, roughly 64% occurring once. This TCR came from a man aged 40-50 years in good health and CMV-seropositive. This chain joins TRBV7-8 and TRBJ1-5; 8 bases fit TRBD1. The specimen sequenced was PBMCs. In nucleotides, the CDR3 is TGTGCCAGCAGCTTACGTCAGGGGGCAGGTCAGCCCCAGCATTTT. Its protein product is CASSLRQGAGQPQHF.